These 17 T cell receptor beta chains were all obtained from the same sample, sequenced in a study of blood T cell repertoires in COVID-19. TCRdb keeps only in-frame clones here, not all; method: immunoSEQ multiplex PCR. The table lists 190,000 or so clones, just under 90% of them singletons. The sequenced sample consisted of peripheral blood. The receptors here all came from a young woman who had recovered from COVID-19.

The chain combines TRBV29-1 with TRBJ1-4, with D uncertain. V dropped 7 bases and J dropped 1 base, with 7 bases sitting between them. The V gene's germline CDR1 is SQVTM and CDR2 ANQGSEA. This CDR3 comprises 12 residues. This chain's CDR3 is CSAAGTNEKLFF. In DNA form, the CDR3 reads TGCAGCGCGGCAGGAACTAATGAAAAACTGTTTTTT.

J is TRBJ2-7 and V is TRBV5-1, with D possibly matching TRBD1 (6 bases). The CDR3 covers 15 residues. Trimming removed 4 bases at V and 4 bases at J, with 18 bases between. The V gene's germline CDR1 is SGHRS and CDR2 YFSETQ. The DNA of the CDR3 is TGCGCCAGCAGCGCATTGACAGGACGTTGGTACGAGCAGTACTTC. It codes for CASSALTGRWYEQYF.

This chain joins TRBV24-1 and TRBJ2-3; D perhaps matches TRBD1 (5 bases). The CDR3 covers 15 residues. V was trimmed by 1 base and J by 6 bases, leaving 13 bases between them. Per the germline V gene, CDR1 is KGHDR and CDR2 is SFDVKD. The DNA of the CDR3 is TGTGCCACCAGTGATTTCTCAGGGCCCCCGGATACGCAGTATTTT. Translated: CATSDFSGPPDTQYF.

The chain links TRBV10-1 to TRBJ1-5, with TRBD1 matching 7 bases. V lost 9 bases to trimming and J lost 7 bases; unmatched junction nucleotides: 15. Germline values: CDR1 WNHNN, CDR2 SYGVQD (reference sequence). This CDR3 spans 15 amino acids. CDR3: CARAISQGSLQPQHF. The CDR3 coding sequence is TGCGCCAGAGCCATTTCACAGGGGAGTTTGCAGCCCCAGCATTTT.

V usage is TRBV19 and J usage is TRBJ1-1; D possibly corresponds to TRBD1 (5 bases). The CDR3 has 15 amino acids. Germline CDR1 is LNHDA and CDR2 is SQIVND (reference sequence). Trimming pared 1 base from V and 11 bases from J, leaving 20 bases between. The CDR3 nucleotides are TGTGCCAGTAGTATAGTCGACAGATTCGTTAGTTCGGCTTTCTTT. It yields the protein CASSIVDRFVSSAFF.

This chain uses TRBV5-6 with TRBJ2-7; TRBD1 aligns across 9 bases. Germline CDR1 SGHDT, CDR2 YYEEEE. The CDR3 totals 14 residues. The J segment lost 6 bases and the V segment lost 2 bases, leaving 6 bases of the junction unmatched. In DNA form, the CDR3 reads TGTGCCAGCAGCTTCGTCACAGGGGGCGCCGAGCAGTACGTC. This sequence encodes CASSFVTGGAEQYV.

The J gene is TRBJ2-3, the V gene TRBV7-9; tentative D call: TRBD2 (5 bases). Per the germline V gene, CDR1 is SEHNR and CDR2 is FQNEAQ (reference sequence). The CDR3 covers 17 residues. Trimming took 3 bases from V and 2 from J, leaving 18 bases between them. The CDR3 protein is CASSFSFSGSYTDTQYF. The CDR3 nucleotides are TGTGCCAGCAGCTTTTCCTTCTCGGGATCCTACACAGATACGCAGTATTTT.

CDR3 DNA: TGTGCCAGCAGCGACAGTTACGAGCAGTACTTC. This translates into CASSDSYEQYF. The genes are TRBV28 and TRBJ2-7; maybe TRBD1 (5 bases). The germline V gene has CDR1 MDHEN and CDR2 SYDVKM. Trimming took 6 bases from V and 4 from J, leaving 7 bases between them. The CDR3 contains 11 residues.

The chain employs TRBV19 and TRBJ2-2, with 7 bases lining up with TRBD1. This CDR3 is 15 amino acids long. V lost 5 bases, J lost 0 bases, and 3 bases stayed unmatched. Germline V CDR1 and CDR2: LNHDA, SQIVND (reference sequence). DNA for the CDR3: TGTGCCAGTAGTCCGGGACAGCCGAACACCGGGGAGCTGTTTTTT. Translating it yields CASSPGQPNTGELFF.

The CDR3 DNA reads TGTGCCAGCAGTGTGACAGACAGTTATCCCCTCCACTTT. It is translated as CASSVTDSYPLHF. The chain joins TRBV25-1 to TRBJ1-6; TRBD1 is a possible D gene (5 bases). CDR3 length: 13 residues. V gave up 4 bases and J gave up 13 bases, with 14 bases separating them. In germline, CDR1 is MGHDK, CDR2 SYGVNS.

The genes are TRBV4-3 and TRBJ1-2; 7 bases are shared with TRBD1. Germline V lookup: CDR1 LGHNA, CDR2 YSLEER. V gave up 4 bases and J gave up 6 bases; unmatched junction bases: 5. The CDR3 contains 13 residues. The CDR3 region is CASSPQGFDGYTF. The CDR3 bases are TGCGCCAGCAGCCCACAGGGGTTTGATGGCTACACCTTC.

The chain recombines TRBV3-1 (or the pseudogene TRBV3-2) with TRBJ2-2; a weak D match, TRBD1 (5 bases). This CDR3 is built from 12 residues. Germline lookup yields CDR1 LGHDT and CDR2 YNNKEL (reference sequence). The ends were cut back, 8 bases at V and 6 bases at J, with 10 bases in the middle. The CDR3 loop reads CASDQGAGELFF. As DNA, the CDR3 is TGTGCCAGCGACCAGGGCGCCGGGGAGCTGTTTTTT.

The chain carries TRBV11-2 and TRBJ1-2; maybe TRBD1 (5 bases). Trimming removed 2 bases from V and 6 bases from J, with 7 bases in between. CDR3 length: 12 residues. The germline V gene has CDR1 SGHAT and CDR2 FQNNGV. CDR3 protein: CASSLSGNGYTF. The CDR3 nucleotides read TGTGCCAGCAGCTTATCAGGGAATGGCTACACCTTC. The variable domain in full, with the rest retrieved from reference TRBV11-2 and TRBJ1-2, is EAGVAQSPRYKIIEKRQSVAFWCNPISGHATLYWYQQILGQGPKLLIQFQNNGVVDDSQLPKDRFSAERLKGVDSTLKIQPAKLEDSAVYLCASSLSGNGYTFGSGTRLTVV.

The chain is built from TRBV7-8 and TRBJ2-2; 8 bases fit TRBD2. The CDR3 loop spans 15 amino acids. Germline lookup yields CDR1 SGHVS and CDR2 FQNEAQ. The V and J ends lost 3 bases and 1 base, in that order; junction bases with no gene match: 1. The CDR3 sequence is CASSFRGGNTGELFF. The CDR3 DNA follows: TGTGCCAGCAGCTTCCGGGGGGGGAACACCGGGGAGCTGTTTTTT. Drawing the rest from reference TRBV7-8 and TRBJ2-2, the complete variable domain is GAGVSQSPRYKVAKRGQDVALRCDPISGHVSLFWYQQALGQGPEFLTYFQNEAQLDKSGLPSDRFFAERPEGSVSTLKIQRTQQEDSAVYLCASSFRGGNTGELFFGEGSRLTVL.

The V call is TRBV4-3, the J call TRBJ2-7; D is perhaps TRBD1 (6 bases). The CDR3 runs 16 residues. Deletions cut 1 base from V and 0 bases from J, with 13 bases between. Germline lookup yields CDR1 LGHNA and CDR2 YSLEER. The CDR3 region is CASSQVTGQPSYEQYF. As DNA, the CDR3 is TGCGCCAGCAGCCAAGTCACAGGACAGCCCTCCTACGAGCAGTACTTC.

This clone was seen only once. The V and J genes are TRBV4-3 and TRBJ2-3; D perhaps matches TRBD2 (5 bases). Germline CDR1 LGHNA, CDR2 YSLEER. This CDR3 has 17 amino acids. The V end was cut by 0 bases, the J end by 0 bases, with 13 bases between. The CDR3 protein is CASSQDPRASSTDTQYF. CDR3 nucleotide sequence: TGCGCCAGCAGCCAAGATCCGCGGGCTTCAAGCACAGATACGCAGTATTTT.

This clone was seen just once. This chain connects TRBV6-4 to TRBJ2-1, with 11 positions matching TRBD1. CDR1 MRHNA and CDR2 SNTAGT come from the germline V gene. J was trimmed by 9 bases and V by 5 bases; bases with no gene match: 12. The CDR3 spans 16 residues. As DNA, the CDR3 is TGTGCCAGCAGTCGCCTCCCGGGACAGGGGGTTGGTGAGCAGTTCTTC. The encoded protein is CASSRLPGQGVGEQFF.